The 14 T cell receptor beta chains presented below share a single source sample, sequenced in a study of blood T cells in healthy people across ages. For the second PCR, which ran for roughly 7 to 11 cycles, a sample-barcoded 5' primer and a J-beta primer mix were used. From the 5' RACE reads, TCRdb called clonotypes with MiXCR, one entry per CDR3 protein. The repertoire holds about 580,000 distinct CDR3 sequences, with 47% as singletons. The sequencing input was blood. Every receptor here comes from an elderly man in good health.

V and J are TRBV20-1 and TRBJ1-1, with D unresolved. Germline CDR1 and CDR2: DFQATT and SNEGSKA (reference sequence). The CDR3 loop spans 14 amino acids. Trimming left V 1 base short and J 1 base short, with 10 bases between. CDR3 nucleotide sequence: TGCAGTGCTAGAGTAGCTGGCCCGAACACTGAAGCTTTCTTT. Protein product: CSARVAGPNTEAFF.

The chain combines TRBV20-1 with TRBJ1-2; D ambiguous. Germline lookup yields CDR1 DFQATT and CDR2 SNEGSKA (reference sequence). The CDR3 loop spans 13 amino acids. V gave up 2 bases and J gave up 8 bases, with 15 bases separating them. CDR3: CSARLSALSGYTF. CDR3 bases: TGCAGTGCTAGACTCTCGGCACTTTCCGGCTACACCTTC.

The chain carries TRBV6-6 and TRBJ1-1, with TRBD1 matching over 7 bases. Germline CDR1 reads MNHNY; CDR2 reads SVGAGI (reference sequence). This CDR3 region has 15 residues. Trimming at V came to 1 base and at J to 1 base, leaving 3 bases not matched to a gene. For the CDR3, the DNA is TGTGCCAGCAGTTACTTGGGGACAGCGAACACTGAAGCTTTCTTT. Its protein is CASSYLGTANTEAFF.

This rearrangement joins TRBV20-1 to TRBJ2-7, with D possibly being TRBD2 (5 bases). Germline loops: CDR1 DFQATT, CDR2 SNEGSKA (reference sequence). The CDR3 is made up of 12 amino acids. V lost 3 bases to trimming and J lost 1 base, with 7 bases between them. This chain's CDR3 is CSASSASYEQYF. The CDR3 nucleotides are TGCAGTGCTAGTAGCGCTTCCTACGAGCAGTACTTC.

The chain recombines TRBV21-1 with TRBJ2-3; the tabulated D call, TRBD2, remains unverified against the DNA. TRBV21-1 is reported as a pseudogene. The CDR3 is 15 amino acids. This CDR3 reads CASSKVGGRTDTQYF. The CDR3 nucleotides are TGTGCCAGCAGCAAAGTTGGAGGACGCACAGATACGCAGTATTTT.

This clonotype was seen a single time. The J gene is TRBJ1-2, the V gene TRBV7-2; D is perhaps TRBD1 (5 bases). V lost 5 bases and J lost 8, with 21 bases in between. Germline V gene sequence: CDR1 SGHTA, CDR2 FQGNSA. This CDR3 contains 15 residues. This CDR3 is CASSPLPRDRSGYTF. CDR3 DNA sequence: TGTGCCAGCAGCCCCCTCCCAAGGGACCGGAGCGGCTACACCTTC. Variable domain in full (rest from reference TRBV7-2 and TRBJ1-2): GAGVSQSPSNKVTEKGKDVELRCDPISGHTALYWYRQSLGQGLEFLIYFQGNSAPDKSGLPSDRFSAERTGGSVSTLTIQRTQQEDSAVYLCASSPLPRDRSGYTFGSGTRLTVV.

The chain has TRBV2 and TRBJ1-5; a weak D match, TRBD1 (5 bases). Trimming left V 6 bases short and J 3 bases short, with 15 bases between. CDR3 length equals 15 residues. The germline V gene encodes CDR1 SNHLY and CDR2 FYNNEI. The CDR3 coding sequence is TGTGCCAGCAGGATAGTCGGGGCGGTCAATCAGCCCCAGCATTTT. This codes for CASRIVGAVNQPQHF.

This clonotype occurred a few times. The gene calls are TRBV11-2 and TRBJ2-3, with D unresolved. V was pared by 3 bases and J by 2 bases, with 9 bases between. This CDR3 contains 14 residues. The germline V gene encodes CDR1 SGHAT and CDR2 FQNNGV. The CDR3 spells CASSLSQFTDTQYF. In DNA, the CDR3 is TGTGCCAGCAGCTTGTCCCAATTCACAGATACGCAGTATTTT.

This chain joins TRBV15 and TRBJ2-5; no clear D gene. V lost 0 bases, J lost 2 bases, and 7 bases lay in between. The CDR3 sequence is 14 residues long. Per the germline V gene, CDR1 is LNHNV and CDR2 is YYDKDF (reference sequence). CDR3 loop: CATSRDRRQETQYF. The CDR3 DNA sequence: TGTGCCACCAGCAGAGATCGCAGACAAGAGACCCAGTACTTC.

The rearrangement uses TRBV6-6 and TRBJ1-5; D ambiguous. The CDR3 extends over 16 amino acids. Trimming took 0 bases from V and 6 from J, leaving 15 bases between them. Germline CDR1 MNHNY, CDR2 SVGAGI (reference sequence). The CDR3 nucleotides read TGTGCCAGCAGTTACTCGGGCAGCATTAACGGTCAGCCCCAGCATTTT. Translated, it gives CASSYSGSINGQPQHF.

This clonotype was observed a few times. V is TRBV6-6 and J is TRBJ2-1; TRBD2 might be the D (6 bases). This CDR3 is built from 14 residues. V was shortened by 5 bases and J by 5 bases, with 13 bases between the two germline ends. Germline assignment: CDR1 MNHNY and CDR2 SVGAGI (reference sequence). As DNA, the CDR3 is TGTGCCAGCAGTGCGGGACCTGTGCACAATGAGCAGTTCTTC. Protein sequence: CASSAGPVHNEQFF.

This clonotype was seen only once. The chain has TRBV6-2 or TRBV6-3 and TRBJ2-1, with 8 bases matching TRBD2. Germline CDR1 MNHEY, CDR2 SVGEGT. CDR3 length: 15 residues. V gave up 2 bases and J gave up 9 bases; unmatched junction bases: 9. The CDR3 DNA is TGTGCCAGCAGTTACGAAGCGGGGGTCGGAGGTGAGCAGTTCTTC. Its translation: CASSYEAGVGGEQFF.

The CDR3 DNA is TGTGCCAGCAGCTTGGACAGGGCTAACAATGAGCAGTTCTTC. Its protein is CASSLDRANNEQFF. This chain connects TRBV5-5 to TRBJ2-1, with a possible D match to TRBD1 (6 bases). Germline CDR1 reads SGHKS; CDR2 reads YYEKEE (reference sequence). V was clipped by 0 bases and J by 5 bases, with 9 bases between them. This CDR3 has 14 amino acids.

V is TRBV4-2 and J is TRBJ2-1; D is uncertain. Germline CDR1 reads LGHNA; CDR2 reads YNFKEQ. V was trimmed by 4 bases and J by 4 bases, leaving 20 bases between them. This CDR3 comprises 17 residues. The CDR3 reads CASSPSFGLTQYNEQFF. DNA for the CDR3: TGTGCCAGCAGCCCATCTTTCGGATTAACCCAATACAATGAGCAGTTCTTC.